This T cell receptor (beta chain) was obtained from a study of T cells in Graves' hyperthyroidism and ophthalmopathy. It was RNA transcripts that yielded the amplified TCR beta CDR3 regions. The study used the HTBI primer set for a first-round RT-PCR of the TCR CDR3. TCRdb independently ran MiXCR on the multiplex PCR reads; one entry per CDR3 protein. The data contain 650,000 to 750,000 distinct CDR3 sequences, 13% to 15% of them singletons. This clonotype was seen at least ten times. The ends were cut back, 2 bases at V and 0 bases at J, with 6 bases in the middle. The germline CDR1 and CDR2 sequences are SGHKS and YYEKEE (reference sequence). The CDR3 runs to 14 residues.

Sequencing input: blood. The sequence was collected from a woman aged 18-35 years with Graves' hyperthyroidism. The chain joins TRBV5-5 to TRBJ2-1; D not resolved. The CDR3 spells CASSLQSSYNEQFF. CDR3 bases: TGTGCCAGCAGCTTACAGAGCTCCTACAATGAGCAGTTCTTC.